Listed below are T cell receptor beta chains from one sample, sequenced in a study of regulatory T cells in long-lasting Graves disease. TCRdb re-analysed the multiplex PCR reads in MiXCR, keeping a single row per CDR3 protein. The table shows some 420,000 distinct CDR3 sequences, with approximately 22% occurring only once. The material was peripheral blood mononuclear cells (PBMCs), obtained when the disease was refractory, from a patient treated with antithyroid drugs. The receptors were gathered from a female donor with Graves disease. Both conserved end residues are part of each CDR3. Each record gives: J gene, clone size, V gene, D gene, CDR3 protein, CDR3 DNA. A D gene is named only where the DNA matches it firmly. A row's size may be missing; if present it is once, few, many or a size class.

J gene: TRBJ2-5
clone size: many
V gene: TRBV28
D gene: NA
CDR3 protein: CASSPSSTVQETQYF
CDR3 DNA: TGTGCCAGCAGTCCTAGCTCGACAGTCCAAGAGACCCAGTACTTC

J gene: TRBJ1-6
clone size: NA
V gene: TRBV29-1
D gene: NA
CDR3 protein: CSAPGQRCPLHF
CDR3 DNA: TGCAGCGCCCCGGGGCAGCGATGTCCCCTCCACTTT

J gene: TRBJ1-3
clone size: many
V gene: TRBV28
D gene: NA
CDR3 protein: CASRYSQSSGNTIYF
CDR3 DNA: TGTGCCAGCAGGTACTCACAATCCTCTGGAAACACCATATATTTT

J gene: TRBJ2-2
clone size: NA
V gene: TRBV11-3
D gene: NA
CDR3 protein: CASSPGTLKSGTGELFF
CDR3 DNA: TGTGCCAGCAGCCCGGGGACACTAAAAAGTGGTACCGGGGAGCTGTTTTTT

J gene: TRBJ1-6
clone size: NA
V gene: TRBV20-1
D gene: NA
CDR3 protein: CSASGGGMSPLHF
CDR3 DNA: TGCAGTGCTAGCGGAGGCGGTATGTCACCCCTCCACTTT

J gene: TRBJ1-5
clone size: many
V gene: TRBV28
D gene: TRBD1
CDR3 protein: CASSLAGTASNQPQHF
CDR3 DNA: TGTGCCAGCAGTTTAGCGGGGACAGCGAGCAATCAGCCCCAGCATTTT

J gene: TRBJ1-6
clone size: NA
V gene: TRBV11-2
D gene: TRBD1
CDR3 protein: CASSQGQAKSPLHF
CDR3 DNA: TGTGCCAGCAGCCAGGGACAGGCGAAATCACCCCTCCACTTT

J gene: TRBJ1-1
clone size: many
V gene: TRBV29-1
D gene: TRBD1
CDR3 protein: CSVSGGKAGGLNTEAFF
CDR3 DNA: TGCAGCGTCTCGGGGGGAAAGGCAGGGGGCCTGAACACTGAAGCTTTCTTT

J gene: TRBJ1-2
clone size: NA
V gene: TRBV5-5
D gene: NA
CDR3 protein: CASTRGVYGYTF
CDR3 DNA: TGTGCCAGCACCCGAGGGGTGTATGGCTACACCTTC

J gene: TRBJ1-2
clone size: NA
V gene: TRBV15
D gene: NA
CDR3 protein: CATSSQGYDGYTF
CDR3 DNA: TGTGCCACCAGCAGCCAGGGGTACGATGGCTACACCTTC

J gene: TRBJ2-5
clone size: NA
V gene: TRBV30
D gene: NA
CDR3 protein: CAWSTLGMETQYF
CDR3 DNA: TGTGCCTGGAGTACTCTAGGAATGGAGACCCAGTACTTC

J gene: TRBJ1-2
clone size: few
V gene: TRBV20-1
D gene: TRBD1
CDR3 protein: CSGGDRDYGYTF
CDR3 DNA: TGCAGTGGTGGGGACAGGGACTATGGCTACACCTTC

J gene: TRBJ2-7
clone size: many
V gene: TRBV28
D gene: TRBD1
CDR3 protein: CASFRTGHEQYF
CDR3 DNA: TGTGCCAGCTTCCGGACAGGGCATGAGCAGTACTTC

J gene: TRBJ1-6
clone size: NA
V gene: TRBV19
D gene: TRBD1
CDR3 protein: CASKDQGDSPLHF
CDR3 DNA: TGTGCCAGCAAAGACCAGGGGGATTCACCCCTCCACTTT

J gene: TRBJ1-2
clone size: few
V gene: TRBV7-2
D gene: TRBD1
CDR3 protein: CASSLQPGQGGGGYTF
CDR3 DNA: TGTGCCAGCAGCTTACAACCGGGACAGGGGGGTGGTGGCTACACCTTC

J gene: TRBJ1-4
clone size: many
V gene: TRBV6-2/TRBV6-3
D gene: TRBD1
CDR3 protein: CASRANRGQVNEKLFF
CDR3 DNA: TGTGCCAGCAGGGCAAACAGGGGGCAGGTTAATGAAAAACTGTTTTTT

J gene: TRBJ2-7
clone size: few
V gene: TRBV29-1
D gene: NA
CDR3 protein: CSVRGDQYEQYF
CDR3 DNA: TGCAGCGTTCGGGGAGACCAGTACGAGCAGTACTTC

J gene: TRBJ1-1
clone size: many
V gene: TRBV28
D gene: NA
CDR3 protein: CASSPSGPLETEAFF
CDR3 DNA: TGTGCCAGCAGCCCCTCCGGACCCTTGGAGACTGAAGCTTTCTTT

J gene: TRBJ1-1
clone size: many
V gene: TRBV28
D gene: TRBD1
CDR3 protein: CASSGGTGDNPEAFF
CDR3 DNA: TGTGCCAGCAGTGGGGGGACAGGGGATAACCCTGAAGCTTTCTTT

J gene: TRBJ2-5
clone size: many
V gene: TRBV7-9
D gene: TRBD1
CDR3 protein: CASSDRGGTQYF
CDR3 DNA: TGTGCCAGCAGCGACAGGGGTGGGACCCAGTACTTC

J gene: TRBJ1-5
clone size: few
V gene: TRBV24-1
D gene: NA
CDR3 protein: CATSVGGNQPQHF
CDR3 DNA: TGTGCCACCAGTGTAGGGGGCAATCAGCCCCAGCATTTT

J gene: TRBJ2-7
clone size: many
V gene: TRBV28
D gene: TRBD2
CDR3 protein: CASSGGGFLSYEQYF
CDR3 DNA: TGTGCCAGCAGCGGGGGAGGGTTTCTCTCCTACGAGCAGTACTTC

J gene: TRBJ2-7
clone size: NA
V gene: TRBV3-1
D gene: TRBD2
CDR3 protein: CASSPGLAGPEQYF
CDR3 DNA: TGTGCCAGCAGCCCGGGACTAGCGGGGCCCGAGCAGTACTTC

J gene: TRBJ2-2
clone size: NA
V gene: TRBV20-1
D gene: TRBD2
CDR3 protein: CSVSGLAGTGELFF
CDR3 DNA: TGCAGTGTTTCAGGACTAGCCGGGACCGGGGAGCTGTTTTTT

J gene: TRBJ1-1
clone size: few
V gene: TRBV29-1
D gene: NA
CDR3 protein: CSVPRAWGAFF
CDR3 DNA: TGCAGCGTACCCAGAGCTTGGGGAGCTTTCTTT

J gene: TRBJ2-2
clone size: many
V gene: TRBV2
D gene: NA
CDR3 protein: CASSKRSNTGELFF
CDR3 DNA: TGTGCCAGCAGTAAGCGGTCAAACACCGGGGAGCTGTTTTTT

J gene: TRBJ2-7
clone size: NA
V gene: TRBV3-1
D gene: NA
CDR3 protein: CASSQEWRDSYEQYF
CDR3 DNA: TGTGCCAGCAGCCAAGAGTGGAGGGACTCCTACGAGCAGTACTTC

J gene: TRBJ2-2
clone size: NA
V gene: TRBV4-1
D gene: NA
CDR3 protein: CASSQDFGELFF
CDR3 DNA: TGCGCCAGCAGCCAAGACTTTGGGGAGCTGTTTTTT

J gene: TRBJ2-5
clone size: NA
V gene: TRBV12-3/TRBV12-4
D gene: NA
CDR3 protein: CASSFGRVGETQYF
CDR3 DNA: TGTGCCAGCAGTTTTGGTCGGGTAGGAGAGACCCAGTACTTC

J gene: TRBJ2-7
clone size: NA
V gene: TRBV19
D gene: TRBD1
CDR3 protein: CASRTDRSSYEQYF
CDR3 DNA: TGTGCCAGTCGAACGGACAGGAGCTCCTACGAGCAGTACTTC

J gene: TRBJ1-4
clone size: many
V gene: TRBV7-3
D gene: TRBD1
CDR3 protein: CASSLTGANEKLFF
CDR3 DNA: TGTGCCAGCAGCCTAACAGGGGCTAATGAAAAACTGTTTTTT